Sequencing of this TCR beta chain was carried out in a study of control samples from healthy donors and cancer patients. Assay used: immunoSEQ multiplex PCR; TCRdb lists only in-frame clones, some missing. The table has 160,000 or so clones, approximately 96% seen once. The germline gives CDR1 SGHNT, CDR2 YYREEE (reference sequence). The CDR3 is 15 residues long. Germline trimming cut 2 bases from V and 2 bases from J; bases unmatched to any gene: 4. Sequencing input: blood. This sequence joins TRBV5-4 and TRBJ2-3, with TRBD1 matching over 8 bases. The TCR originated in a woman in her twenties or thirties in good health. CDR3 region: CASSFGQGLTDTQYF. The CDR3 nucleotides read TGTGCCAGCAGCTTTGGACAGGGCCTCACAGATACGCAGTATTTT.